This T cell receptor (beta chain) originates from a study of PD-L1 blockade in urothelial cancer. Turning to the study itself: Males with bladder-origin urothelial cancer made up about 85% of the roughly 29 patients. Reported median T cell count for blood samples was 110,000 to 150,000.

Generated by immunoSEQ multiplex PCR, the TCRdb table keeps only in-frame clones and is missing some. The sample records more than 95,000 clones, approximately 90% being singletons. The germline V and J ends were trimmed by 8 bases and 5 bases, with 12 bases remaining between them. CDR3 length equals 13 residues. Per the germline V gene, CDR1 is MDHEN and CDR2 is SYDVKM. About this clone itself: Its antigen is not identified.

Time point noted: peripheral blood 6 weeks after treatment start. Pretreatment sampling and on-treatment sampling together yielded between 1 and 8 samples for each patient. Study-level points and caveats: Expansion of tumor-associated blood clones at 3 weeks was greater in durable-benefit patients.

The V gene is TRBV28, the J gene TRBJ2-2; TRBD1 is a possible D gene (5 bases). The clonotype originates from a man in his fifties or sixties with urothelial cancer. The sample consisted of PBMCs, taken around atezolizumab (anti-PD-L1) treatment. The CDR3 protein is CASGGRVTGELFF. DNA of the CDR3: TGTGCCAGCGGCGGCAGGGTTACCGGGGAGCTGTTTTTT.